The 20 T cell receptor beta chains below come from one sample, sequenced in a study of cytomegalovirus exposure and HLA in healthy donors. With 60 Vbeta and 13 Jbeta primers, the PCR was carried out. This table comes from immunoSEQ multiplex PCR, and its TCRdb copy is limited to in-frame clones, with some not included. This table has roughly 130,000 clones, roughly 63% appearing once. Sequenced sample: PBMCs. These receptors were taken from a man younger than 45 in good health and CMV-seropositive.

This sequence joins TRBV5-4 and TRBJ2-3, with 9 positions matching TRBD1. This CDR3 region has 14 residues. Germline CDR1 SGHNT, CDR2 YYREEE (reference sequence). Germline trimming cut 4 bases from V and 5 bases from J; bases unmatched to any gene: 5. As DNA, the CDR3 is TGTGCCAGCAGCGAAGGACAGGGGATAGATACGCAGTATTTT. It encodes CASSEGQGIDTQYF.

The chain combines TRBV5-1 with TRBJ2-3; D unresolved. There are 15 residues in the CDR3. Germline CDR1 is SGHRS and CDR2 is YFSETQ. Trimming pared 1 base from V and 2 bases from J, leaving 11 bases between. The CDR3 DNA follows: TGCGCCAGCAGCTTGCTTGGCCCGAACACAGATACGCAGTATTTT. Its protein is CASSLLGPNTDTQYF.

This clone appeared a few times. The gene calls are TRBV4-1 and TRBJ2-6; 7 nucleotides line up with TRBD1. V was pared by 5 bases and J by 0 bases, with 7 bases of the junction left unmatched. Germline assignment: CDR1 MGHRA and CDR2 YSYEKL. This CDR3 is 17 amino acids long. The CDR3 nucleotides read TGCGCCAGCAGCGCACCGGGACAGTACTCTGGGGCCAACGTCCTGACTTTC. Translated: CASSAPGQYSGANVLTF.

CDR3 residues: CASSLLYGAGSGYTF. The CDR3 DNA sequence: TGTGCCAGCAGTTTATTGTATGGGGCAGGTTCGGGCTACACCTTC. This chain links TRBV27 with TRBJ1-2; TRBD1 is a possible D gene (5 bases). The length of the CDR3 is 15 residues. Trimming shortened V by 1 base and J by 8 bases, and 17 bases separated the two germline ends. Germline V lookup: CDR1 MNHEY, CDR2 SMNVEV (reference sequence).

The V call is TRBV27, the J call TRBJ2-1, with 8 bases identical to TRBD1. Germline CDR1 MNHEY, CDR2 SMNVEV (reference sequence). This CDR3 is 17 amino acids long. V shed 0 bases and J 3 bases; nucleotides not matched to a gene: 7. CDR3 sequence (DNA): TGTGCCAGCAGTTTATCACCCGGACAGGGAGGCTACAATGAGCAGTTCTTC. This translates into CASSLSPGQGGYNEQFF.

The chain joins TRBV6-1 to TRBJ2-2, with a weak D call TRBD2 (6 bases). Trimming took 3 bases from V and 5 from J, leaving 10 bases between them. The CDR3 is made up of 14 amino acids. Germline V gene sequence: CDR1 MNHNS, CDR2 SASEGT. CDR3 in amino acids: CASSEGGETGELFF. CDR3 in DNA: TGTGCCAGCAGTGAGGGAGGAGAAACCGGGGAGCTGTTTTTT.

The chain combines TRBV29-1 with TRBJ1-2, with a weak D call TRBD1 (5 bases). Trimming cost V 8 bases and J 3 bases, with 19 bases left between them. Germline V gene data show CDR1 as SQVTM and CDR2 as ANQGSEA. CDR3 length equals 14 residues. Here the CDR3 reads CSHVIFTGDYGYTF. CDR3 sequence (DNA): TGCAGCCACGTGATCTTTACGGGGGACTATGGCTACACCTTC.

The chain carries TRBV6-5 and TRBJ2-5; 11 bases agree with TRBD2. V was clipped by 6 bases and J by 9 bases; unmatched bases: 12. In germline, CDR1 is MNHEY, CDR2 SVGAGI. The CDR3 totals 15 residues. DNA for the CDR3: TGTGCCAGCAGCCCAGGACTAGCGGGTTTTGAGGCCCAGTACTTC. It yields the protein CASSPGLAGFEAQYF.

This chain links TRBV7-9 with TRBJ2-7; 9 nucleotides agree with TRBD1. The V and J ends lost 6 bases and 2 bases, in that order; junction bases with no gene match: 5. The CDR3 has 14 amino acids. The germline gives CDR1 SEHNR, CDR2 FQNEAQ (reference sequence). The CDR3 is CASRPGTGTYEQYF. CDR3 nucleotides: TGTGCCAGCAGACCCGGGACAGGGACCTACGAGCAGTACTTC.

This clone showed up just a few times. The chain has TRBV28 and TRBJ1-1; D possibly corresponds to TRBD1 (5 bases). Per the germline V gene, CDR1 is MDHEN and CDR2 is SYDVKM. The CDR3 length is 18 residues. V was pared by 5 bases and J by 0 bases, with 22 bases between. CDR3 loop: CASSHWGGAIGMNTEAFF. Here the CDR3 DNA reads TGTGCCAGCAGTCATTGGGGGGGAGCGATAGGCATGAACACTGAAGCTTTCTTT.

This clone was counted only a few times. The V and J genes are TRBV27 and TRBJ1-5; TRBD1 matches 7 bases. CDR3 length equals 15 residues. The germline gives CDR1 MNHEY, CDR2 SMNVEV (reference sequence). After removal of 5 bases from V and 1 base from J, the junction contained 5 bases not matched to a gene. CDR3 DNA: TGTGCCAGCAGTAGGGGACAGTTAAGCAATCAGCCCCAGCATTTT. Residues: CASSRGQLSNQPQHF.

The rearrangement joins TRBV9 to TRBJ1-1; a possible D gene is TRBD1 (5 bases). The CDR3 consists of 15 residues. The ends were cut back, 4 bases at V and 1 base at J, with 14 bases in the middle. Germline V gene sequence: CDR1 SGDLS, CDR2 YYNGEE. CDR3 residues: CASSPRGFSNTEAFF. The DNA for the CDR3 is TGTGCCAGCAGCCCGCGGGGCTTCTCGAACACTGAAGCTTTCTTT. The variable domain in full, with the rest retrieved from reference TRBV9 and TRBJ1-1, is DSGVTQTPKHLITATGQRVTLRCSPRSGDLSVYWYQQSLDQGLQFLIQYYNGEERAKGNILERFSAQQFPDLHSELNLSSLELGDSALYFCASSPRGFSNTEAFFGQGTRLTVV.

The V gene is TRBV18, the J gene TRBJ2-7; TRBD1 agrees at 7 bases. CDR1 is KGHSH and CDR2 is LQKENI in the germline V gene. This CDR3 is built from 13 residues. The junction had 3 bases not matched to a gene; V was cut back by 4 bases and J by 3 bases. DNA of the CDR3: TGTGCCAGCTCACAGGGACAGAACTACGAGCAGTACTTC. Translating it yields CASSQGQNYEQYF. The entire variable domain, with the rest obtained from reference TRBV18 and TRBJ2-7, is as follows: NAGVMQNPRHLVRRRGQEARLRCSPMKGHSHVYWYRQLPEEGLKFMVYLQKENIIDESGMPKERFSAEFPKEGPSILRIQQVVRGDSAAYFCASSQGQNYEQYFGPGTRLTVT.

CDR3 sequence: CASSRTGVYEQYF. The CDR3 nucleotides read TGCGCCAGCAGCCGGACAGGGGTCTACGAGCAGTACTTC. The V and J genes are TRBV10-1 and TRBJ2-7; TRBD1 matches 9 bases. V dropped 6 bases and J dropped 3; count of bases not matched to a gene: 3. This CDR3 has 13 residues. Germline assignment: CDR1 WNHNN and CDR2 SYGVQD (reference sequence).

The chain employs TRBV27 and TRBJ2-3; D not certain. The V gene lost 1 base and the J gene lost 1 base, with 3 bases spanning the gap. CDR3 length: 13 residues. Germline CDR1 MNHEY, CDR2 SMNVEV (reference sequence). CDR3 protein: CASSLFGTDTQYF. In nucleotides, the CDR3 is TGTGCCAGCAGTTTATTCGGCACAGATACGCAGTATTTT.

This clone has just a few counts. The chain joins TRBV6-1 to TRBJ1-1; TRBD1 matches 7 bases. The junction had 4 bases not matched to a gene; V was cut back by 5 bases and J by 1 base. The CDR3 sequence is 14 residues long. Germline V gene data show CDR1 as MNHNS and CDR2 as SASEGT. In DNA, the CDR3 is TGTGCCAGCAGTAATTACAGGGGGAACACTGAAGCTTTCTTT. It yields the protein CASSNYRGNTEAFF.

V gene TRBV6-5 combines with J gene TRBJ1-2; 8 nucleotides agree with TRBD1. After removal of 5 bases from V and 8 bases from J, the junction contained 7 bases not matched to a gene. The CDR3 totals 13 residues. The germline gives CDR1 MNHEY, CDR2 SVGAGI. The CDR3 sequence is CASSLPGGRGYTF. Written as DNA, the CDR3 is TGTGCCAGCAGTCTCCCAGGGGGCCGAGGCTACACCTTC.

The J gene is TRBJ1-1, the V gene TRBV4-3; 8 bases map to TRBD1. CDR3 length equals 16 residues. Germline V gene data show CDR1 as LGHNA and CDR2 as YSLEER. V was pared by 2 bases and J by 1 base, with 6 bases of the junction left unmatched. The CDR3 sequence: CASSQLPGGANTEAFF. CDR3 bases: TGCGCCAGCAGCCAATTACCAGGGGGCGCGAACACTGAAGCTTTCTTT.

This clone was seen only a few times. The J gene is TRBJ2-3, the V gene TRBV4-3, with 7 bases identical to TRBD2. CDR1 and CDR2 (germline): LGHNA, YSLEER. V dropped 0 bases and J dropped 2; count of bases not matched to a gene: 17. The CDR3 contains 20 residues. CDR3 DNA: TGCGCCAGCAGCCAAGATACCCCCACTCGGAGCGGGATGAACACAGATACGCAGTATTTT. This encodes CASSQDTPTRSGMNTDTQYF.

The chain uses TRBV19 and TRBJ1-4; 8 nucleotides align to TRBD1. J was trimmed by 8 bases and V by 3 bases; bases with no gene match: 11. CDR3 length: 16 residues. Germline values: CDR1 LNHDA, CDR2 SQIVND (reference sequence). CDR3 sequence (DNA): TGTGCCAGTAGTATTCTATCTACAGGGGGGGAGGAAAAACTGTTTTTT. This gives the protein CASSILSTGGEEKLFF.